Listed here are 21 T cell receptor beta chains from one sample, sequenced in a study of cytomegalovirus exposure and HLA in healthy donors. A multiplex PCR was run with 60 Vbeta primers and 13 Jbeta primers. TCRdb's table, derived via immunoSEQ multiplex PCR, lists solely in-frame clones and lacks some. The table includes over 150,000 clones, approximately 80% detected once. The specimen was PBMCs. Source of these receptors: a middle-aged woman in good health and CMV-seropositive.

A few counts support this clone. J is TRBJ2-1 and V is TRBV4-1, with unresolved D. CDR3 length: 14 amino acids. Germline values: CDR1 MGHRA, CDR2 YSYEKL. Trimming cost V 3 bases and J 7 bases, with 13 bases left between them. The CDR3 DNA follows: TGCGCCAGCAGCCAGTCCCACCTTCGGAATGAGCAGTTCTTC. Encoded protein: CASSQSHLRNEQFF.

The rearrangement joins TRBV6-1 to TRBJ2-7; D gene unclear. There are 12 residues in the CDR3. The germline V gene has CDR1 MNHNS and CDR2 SASEGT. V was clipped by 5 bases and J by 0 bases, with 5 bases between them. The CDR3 sequence is CASSPSSYEQYF. In DNA, the CDR3 is TGTGCCAGCAGTCCCAGCTCCTACGAGCAGTACTTC.

The chain joins TRBV30 to TRBJ2-5, with 7 positions matching TRBD2. The DNA matches TRBJ2-7 better at its end, which makes the J call doubtful. Germline V gene data show CDR1 as GTSNPN and CDR2 as SVGIG (reference sequence). The CDR3 contains 13 residues. In DNA form, the CDR3 reads TGTGCCTGGAGTTTGGGGGGGAACTACGAGCAGTACTTC. Translated, it gives CAWSLGGNYEQYF.

This chain uses TRBV9 with TRBJ2-5, with 7 bases lining up with TRBD2. This CDR3 has 16 residues. Germline V gene data show CDR1 as SGDLS and CDR2 as YYNGEE. The J segment lost 6 bases and the V segment lost 4 bases, leaving 15 bases of the junction unmatched. CDR3 in DNA: TGTGCCAGCAGCCTTCAGAGTGGCGCGGGACTAAAGACCCAGTACTTC. Its translation is CASSLQSGAGLKTQYF. Using reference TRBV9 and TRBJ2-5 for the parts outside the CDR3, the full variable domain is DSGVTQTPKHLITATGQRVTLRCSPRSGDLSVYWYQQSLDQGLQFLIQYYNGEERAKGNILERFSAQQFPDLHSELNLSSLELGDSALYFCASSLQSGAGLKTQYFGPGTRLLVL.

This chain uses TRBV6-5 with TRBJ2-1; D is possibly TRBD2 (6 bases). The germline V and J ends were trimmed by 6 bases and 10 bases, with 19 bases remaining between them. The CDR3 runs 14 residues. Germline-derived CDR1 and CDR2 are MNHEY and SVGAGI. In nucleotides, the CDR3 is TGTGCCAGCAGCCCGTTCGGGACTCCCAAAGAGCAGTTCTTC. Its translation: CASSPFGTPKEQFF.

The chain uses TRBV19 and TRBJ2-3; TRBD2 matches 15 bases. This CDR3 has 19 residues. Germline CDR1 is LNHDA and CDR2 is SQIVND (reference sequence). J was trimmed by 3 bases and V by 2 bases; bases with no gene match: 9. The CDR3 region is CASSIPRAGTSGRTDTQYF. CDR3 sequence (DNA): TGTGCCAGTAGTATACCCCGCGCGGGGACTAGCGGGAGGACAGATACGCAGTATTTT. Combining the CDR3 with reference TRBV19 and TRBJ2-3 gives the whole variable domain DGGITQSPKYLFRKEGQNVTLSCEQNLNHDAMYWYRQDPGQGLRLIYYSQIVNDFQKGDIAEGYSVSREKKESFPLTVTSAQKNPTAFYLCASSIPRAGTSGRTDTQYFGPGTRLTVL.

V and J are TRBV11-2 and TRBJ2-3, with 14 bases fitting TRBD2. CDR3 length: 18 amino acids. The V gene end was trimmed by 0 bases and the J gene end by 6 bases; junction bases not matched to a gene: 8. Germline loops: CDR1 SGHAT, CDR2 FQNNGV. The chain's CDR3 is CASSLDYPGLAGEDTQYF. As DNA, the CDR3 is TGTGCCAGCAGCTTAGACTACCCGGGACTAGCGGGAGAGGATACGCAGTATTTT.

The genes are TRBV19 and TRBJ1-1, with D possibly TRBD1 on 6 matching bases. The germline V gene encodes CDR1 LNHDA and CDR2 SQIVND (reference sequence). The ends were cut back, 4 bases at V and 6 bases at J, with 18 bases in the middle. This CDR3 has 15 amino acids. The CDR3 DNA reads TGTGCCAGTAGTAAATTTTTGAGCAGGGGCGCTGAAGCTTTCTTT. This encodes CASSKFLSRGAEAFF.

This clone was counted a few times. This chain connects TRBV10-1 to TRBJ2-2; D remains unclear. CDR1 WNHNN and CDR2 SYGVQD come from the germline V gene (reference sequence). Trimming removed 2 bases at V and 0 bases at J, with 10 bases between. The length of the CDR3 is 16 residues. The CDR3 protein is CASSESGSTNTGELFF. CDR3 sequence (DNA): TGCGCCAGCAGTGAGAGTGGCAGTACGAACACCGGGGAGCTGTTTTTT.

The rearrangement uses TRBV5-1 and TRBJ1-1; 8 bases are a match to TRBD1. The CDR3 has 15 amino acids. The V and J ends lost 4 bases and 3 bases, in that order; junction bases with no gene match: 8. CDR1 is SGHRS and CDR2 is YFSETQ in the germline V gene. The CDR3 sequence: CASSAKTGVDTEAFF. Here the CDR3 DNA reads TGCGCCAGCAGCGCCAAGACAGGGGTGGACACTGAAGCTTTCTTT.

The rearrangement uses TRBV6-1 and TRBJ1-1; perhaps TRBD1 as D (6 bases). This CDR3 is built from 15 residues. V was cut by 4 bases and J by 1 base, with 13 bases left in between. Germline CDR1 and CDR2: MNHNS and SASEGT. The CDR3 sequence: CASSALQGWNTEAFF. CDR3 in DNA: TGTGCCAGCAGTGCCCTACAGGGCTGGAACACTGAAGCTTTCTTT.

V usage is TRBV7-8 and J usage is TRBJ1-5, with TRBD1 identical over 8 bases. The V and J ends lost 4 bases and 7 bases, in that order; junction bases with no gene match: 9. The germline CDR1 and CDR2 sequences are SGHVS and FQNEAQ. CDR3 size: 15 residues. CDR3 protein: CASSSGGIKVQPQHF. As DNA, the CDR3 is TGTGCCAGCAGCTCAGGGGGCATCAAGGTACAGCCCCAGCATTTT. Complete variable domain (other parts from reference TRBV7-8 and TRBJ1-5): GAGVSQSPRYKVAKRGQDVALRCDPISGHVSLFWYQQALGQGPEFLTYFQNEAQLDKSGLPSDRFFAERPEGSVSTLKIQRTQQEDSAVYLCASSSGGIKVQPQHFGDGTRLSIL.

The chain carries TRBV29-1 and TRBJ1-1; no clear D gene. The CDR3 runs to 13 residues. Trimming took off 5 bases at V and 0 bases at J, with 10 bases between the two ends. Germline CDR1 reads SQVTM; CDR2 reads ANQGSEA. The CDR3 region has the DNA TGCAGCGTTAATGACTGGGTGAACACTGAAGCTTTCTTT. Protein product: CSVNDWVNTEAFF.

The chain joins TRBV2 to TRBJ1-5; 9 bases are a match to TRBD1. The CDR3 runs to 14 residues. CDR1 is SNHLY, CDR2 FYNNEI, per germline. Trimming took 5 bases from V and 7 from J; bases not matched to a gene: 6. The CDR3 here is CASSQTGGGQPQHF. CDR3 bases: TGTGCCAGCAGTCAGACAGGGGGAGGGCAGCCCCAGCATTTT.

The genes are TRBV29-1 and TRBJ2-2; TRBD2 matches 12 bases. From germline, CDR1 is SQVTM and CDR2 ANQGSEA. The CDR3 has 13 residues. J gave up 5 bases and V 7 bases, and 2 bases lay outside the gene matches. CDR3 in DNA: TGCAGCGCTAGCGGGAGGGGAACCGGGGAGCTGTTTTTT. It encodes CSASGRGTGELFF.

J is TRBJ1-1 and V is TRBV11-3; 7 bases match TRBD1. Trimming cost V 3 bases and J 11 bases; bases outside gene matches: 6. CDR1 and CDR2 (germline): SGHNT, YENEEA. The CDR3 loop spans 12 amino acids. The DNA of the CDR3 is TGTGCCAGCAGCTTCTCAGACAGGGCCGCTTTCTTT. It yields the protein CASSFSDRAAFF.

This rearrangement joins TRBV2 to TRBJ1-4; 8 bases agree with TRBD1. The germline CDR1 and CDR2 sequences are SNHLY and FYNNEI. CDR3 length: 15 residues. Unmatched junction bases numbered 11, after V lost 6 bases and J lost 8 bases. CDR3 residues: CASRSRTGLQEKLFF. The CDR3 DNA is TGTGCCAGCAGGTCAAGGACAGGGTTACAGGAAAAACTGTTTTTT.

The chain uses TRBV7-6 and TRBJ1-1, with D unclear. V dropped 2 bases and J dropped 1 base, with 8 bases sitting between them. Germline CDR1 reads SGHVS; CDR2 reads FNYEAQ. CDR3 length equals 14 residues. The CDR3 region is CASSLMAGNTEAFF. CDR3 nucleotide sequence: TGTGCCAGCAGCTTAATGGCAGGGAACACTGAAGCTTTCTTT.

V is TRBV10-3 and J is TRBJ1-1; a possible D gene is TRBD1 (5 bases). Trimming took off 0 bases at V and 1 base at J, with 15 bases between the two ends. The CDR3 has 17 amino acids. Germline V gene lookup returns CDR1 ENHRY and CDR2 SYGVKD. In DNA form, the CDR3 reads TGTGCCATCAGTGAGTCGGCAGGGAGGTATTGGAACACTGAAGCTTTCTTT. It encodes CAISESAGRYWNTEAFF.

This clone was counted once. The chain is built from TRBV6-1 and TRBJ2-3, with D uncertain. The germline V and J ends were trimmed by 3 bases and 4 bases, with 8 bases remaining between them. CDR3 length equals 13 residues. The germline V gene encodes CDR1 MNHNS and CDR2 SASEGT. The CDR3 coding sequence is TGTGCCAGCAGTGAGTACGGGTCAGATACGCAGTATTTT. It codes for CASSEYGSDTQYF.

The chain carries TRBV6-1 and TRBJ1-1; D gene unclear. The CDR3 spans 14 residues. Deletions cut 4 bases from V and 4 bases from J, with 13 bases between. Germline CDR1 is MNHNS and CDR2 is SASEGT. For the CDR3, the DNA is TGTGCCAGCAGTGGAGGGATTCTGGGCACTGAAGCTTTCTTT. Translating gives CASSGGILGTEAFF.